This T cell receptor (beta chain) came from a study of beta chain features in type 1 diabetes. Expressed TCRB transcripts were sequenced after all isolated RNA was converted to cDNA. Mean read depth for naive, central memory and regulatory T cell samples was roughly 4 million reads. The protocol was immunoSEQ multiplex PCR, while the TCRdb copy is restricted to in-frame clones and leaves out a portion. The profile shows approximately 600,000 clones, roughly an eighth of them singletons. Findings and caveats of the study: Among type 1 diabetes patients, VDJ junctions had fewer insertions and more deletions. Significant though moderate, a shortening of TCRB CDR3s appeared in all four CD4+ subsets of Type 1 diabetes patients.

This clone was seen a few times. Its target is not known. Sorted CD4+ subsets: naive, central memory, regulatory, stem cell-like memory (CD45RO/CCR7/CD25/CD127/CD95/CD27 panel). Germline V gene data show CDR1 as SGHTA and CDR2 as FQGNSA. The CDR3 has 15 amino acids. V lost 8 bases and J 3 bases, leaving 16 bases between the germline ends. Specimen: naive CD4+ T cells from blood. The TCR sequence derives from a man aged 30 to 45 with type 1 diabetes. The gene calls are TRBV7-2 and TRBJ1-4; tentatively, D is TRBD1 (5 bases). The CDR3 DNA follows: TGTGCCAGCGCCGCTCGGGGGTATGCTAATGAAAAACTGTTTTTT. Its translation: CASAARGYANEKLFF.